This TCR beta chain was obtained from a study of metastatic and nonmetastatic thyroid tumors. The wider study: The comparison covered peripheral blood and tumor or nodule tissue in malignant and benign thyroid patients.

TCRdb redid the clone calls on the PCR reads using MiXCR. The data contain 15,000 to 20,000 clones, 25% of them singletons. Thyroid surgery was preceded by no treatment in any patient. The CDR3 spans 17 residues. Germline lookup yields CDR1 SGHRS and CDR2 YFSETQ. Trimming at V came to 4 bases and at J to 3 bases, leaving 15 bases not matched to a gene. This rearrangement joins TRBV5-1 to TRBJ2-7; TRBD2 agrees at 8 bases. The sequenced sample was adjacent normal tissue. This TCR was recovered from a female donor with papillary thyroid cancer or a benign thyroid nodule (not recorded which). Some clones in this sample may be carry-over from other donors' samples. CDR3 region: CASSLPRGREEYYEQYF. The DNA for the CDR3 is TGCGCCAGCAGCCTGCCTCGTGGGCGGGAGGAATACTACGAGCAGTACTTC.